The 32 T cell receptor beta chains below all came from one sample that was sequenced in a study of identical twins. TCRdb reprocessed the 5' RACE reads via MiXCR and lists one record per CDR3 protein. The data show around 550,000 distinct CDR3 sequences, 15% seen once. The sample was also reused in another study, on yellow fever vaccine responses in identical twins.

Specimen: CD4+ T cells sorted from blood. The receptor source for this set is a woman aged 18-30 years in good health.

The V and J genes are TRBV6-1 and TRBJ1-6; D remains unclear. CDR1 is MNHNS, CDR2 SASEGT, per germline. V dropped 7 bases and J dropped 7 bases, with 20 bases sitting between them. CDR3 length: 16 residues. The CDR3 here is CASTPVGSFGNSPLHF. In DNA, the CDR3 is TGTGCCAGCACTCCTGTGGGGAGTTTCGGGAATTCACCCCTCCACTTT.

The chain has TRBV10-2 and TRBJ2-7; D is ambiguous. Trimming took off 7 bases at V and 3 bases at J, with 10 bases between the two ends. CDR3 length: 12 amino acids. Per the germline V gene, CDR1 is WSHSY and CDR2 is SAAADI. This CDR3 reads CASTGADYEQYV. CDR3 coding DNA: TGCGCCAGCACTGGAGCCGACTACGAGCAGTACGTC.

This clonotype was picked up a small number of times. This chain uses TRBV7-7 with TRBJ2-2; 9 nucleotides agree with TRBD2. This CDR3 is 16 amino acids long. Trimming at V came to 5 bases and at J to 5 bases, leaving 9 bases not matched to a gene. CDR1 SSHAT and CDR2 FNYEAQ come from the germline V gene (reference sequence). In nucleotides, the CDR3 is TGTGCCAGCAGCCCAGGGTCTAGCGGGGTAACCGGGGAGCTGTTTTTT. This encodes CASSPGSSGVTGELFF.

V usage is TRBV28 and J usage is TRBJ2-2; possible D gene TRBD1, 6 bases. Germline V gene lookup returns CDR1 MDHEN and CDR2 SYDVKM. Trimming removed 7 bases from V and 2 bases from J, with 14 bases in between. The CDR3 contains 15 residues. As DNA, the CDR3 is TGTGCCAGCAAAACAAGACAGGCAAACACCGGGGAGCTGTTTTTT. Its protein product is CASKTRQANTGELFF.

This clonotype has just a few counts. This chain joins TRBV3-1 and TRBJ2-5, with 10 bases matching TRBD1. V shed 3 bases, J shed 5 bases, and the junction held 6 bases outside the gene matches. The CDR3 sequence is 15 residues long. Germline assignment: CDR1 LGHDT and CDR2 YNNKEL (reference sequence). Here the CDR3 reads CASSHGTGEQETQYF. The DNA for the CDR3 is TGTGCCAGCAGCCATGGGACAGGGGAGCAGGAGACCCAGTACTTC.

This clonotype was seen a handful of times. The CDR3 DNA follows: TGTGCCACCAGTGTTGGGGGGACAAGCACAGATACGCAGTATTTT. This translates into CATSVGGTSTDTQYF. V is TRBV24-1 and J is TRBJ2-3; the D call may be TRBD1 or TRBD2 (6 bases each). The V end was cut by 5 bases, the J end by 0 bases, with 11 bases between. The CDR3 is 15 residues long. Germline-derived CDR1 and CDR2 are KGHDR and SFDVKD.

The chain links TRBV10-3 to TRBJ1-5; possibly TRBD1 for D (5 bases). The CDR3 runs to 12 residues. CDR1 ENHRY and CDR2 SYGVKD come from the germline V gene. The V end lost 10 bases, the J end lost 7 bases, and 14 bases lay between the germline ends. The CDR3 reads CATGTGGQPQHF. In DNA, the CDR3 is TGTGCCACCGGGACCGGGGGGCAGCCCCAGCATTTT.

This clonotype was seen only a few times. The CDR3 DNA is TGTGCCAGCAGCGGACAGGGGTATTACAATGAGCAGTTCTTC. It specifies CASSGQGYYNEQFF. This chain connects TRBV2 to TRBJ2-1; TRBD1 matches at 9 bases. V dropped 6 bases and J dropped 4; count of bases not matched to a gene: 4. The CDR3 extends over 14 amino acids. The germline V gene has CDR1 SNHLY and CDR2 FYNNEI.

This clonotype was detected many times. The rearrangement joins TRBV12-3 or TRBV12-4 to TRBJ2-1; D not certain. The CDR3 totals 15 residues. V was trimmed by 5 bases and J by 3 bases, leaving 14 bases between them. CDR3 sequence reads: CASSPDSPSYNEQFF. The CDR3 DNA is TGTGCCAGCAGTCCCGACTCCCCTAGCTACAATGAGCAGTTCTTC.

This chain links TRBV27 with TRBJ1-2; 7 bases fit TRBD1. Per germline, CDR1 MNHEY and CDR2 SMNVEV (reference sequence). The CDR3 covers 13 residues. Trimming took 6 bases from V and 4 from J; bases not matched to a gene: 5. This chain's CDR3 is CASRRQGTYGYTF. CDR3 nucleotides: TGTGCCAGCAGAAGACAGGGAACCTATGGCTACACCTTC.

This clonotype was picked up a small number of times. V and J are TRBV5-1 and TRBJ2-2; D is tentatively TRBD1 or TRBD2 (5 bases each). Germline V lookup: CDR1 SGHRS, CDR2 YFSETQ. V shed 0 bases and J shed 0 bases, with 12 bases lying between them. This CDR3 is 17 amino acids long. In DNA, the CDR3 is TGCGCCAGCAGCTTGGAATTAGGGACCGCGAACACCGGGGAGCTGTTTTTT. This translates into CASSLELGTANTGELFF.

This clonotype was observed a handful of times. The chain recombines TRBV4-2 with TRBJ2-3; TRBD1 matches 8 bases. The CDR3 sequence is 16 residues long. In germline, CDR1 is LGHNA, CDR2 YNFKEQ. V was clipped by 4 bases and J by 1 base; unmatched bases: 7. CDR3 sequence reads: CASSPDQGAGTDTQYF. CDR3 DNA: TGTGCCAGCAGCCCCGATCAGGGGGCTGGCACAGATACGCAGTATTTT.

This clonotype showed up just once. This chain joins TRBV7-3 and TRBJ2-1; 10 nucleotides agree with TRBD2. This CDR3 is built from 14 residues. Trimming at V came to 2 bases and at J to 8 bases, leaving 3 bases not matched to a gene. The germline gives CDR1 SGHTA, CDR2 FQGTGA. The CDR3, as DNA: TGTGCCAGCAGCTTATCTAGCGGGAGTGATGAGCAGTTCTTC. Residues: CASSLSSGSDEQFF.

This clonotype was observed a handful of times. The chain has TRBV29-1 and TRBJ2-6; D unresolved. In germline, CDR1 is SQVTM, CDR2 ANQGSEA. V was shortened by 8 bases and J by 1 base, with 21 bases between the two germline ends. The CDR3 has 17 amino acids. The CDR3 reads CSYPPRQVPSGANVLTF. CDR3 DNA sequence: TGCAGCTATCCTCCGCGCCAGGTACCTTCTGGGGCCAACGTCCTGACTTTC. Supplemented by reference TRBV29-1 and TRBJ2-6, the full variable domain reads SAVISQKPSRDICQRGTSLTIQCQVDSQVTMMFWYRQQPGQSLTLIATANQGSEATYESGFVIDKFPISRPNLTFSTLTVSNMSPEDSSIYLCSYPPRQVPSGANVLTFGAGSRLTVL.

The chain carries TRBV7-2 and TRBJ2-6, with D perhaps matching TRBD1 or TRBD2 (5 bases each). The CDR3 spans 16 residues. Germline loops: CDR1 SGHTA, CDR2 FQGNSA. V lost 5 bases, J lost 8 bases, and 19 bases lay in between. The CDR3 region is CASSPDGAPGTNVLTF. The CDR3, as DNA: TGTGCCAGCAGCCCCGACGGGGCCCCCGGAACCAACGTCCTGACTTTC.

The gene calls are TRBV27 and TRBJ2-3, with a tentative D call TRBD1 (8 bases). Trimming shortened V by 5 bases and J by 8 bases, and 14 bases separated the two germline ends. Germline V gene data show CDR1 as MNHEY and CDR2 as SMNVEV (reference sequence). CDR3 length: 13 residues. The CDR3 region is CASSIQGGGTQYF. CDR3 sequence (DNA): TGTGCCAGCAGTATACAGGGGGGGGGTACGCAGTATTTT.

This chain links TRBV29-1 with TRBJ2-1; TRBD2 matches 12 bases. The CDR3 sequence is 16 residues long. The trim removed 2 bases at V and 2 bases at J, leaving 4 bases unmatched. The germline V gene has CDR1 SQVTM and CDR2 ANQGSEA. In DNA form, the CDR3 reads TGCAGCGTTGAACGACTAGCGGGGGCTCCCTACAATGAGCAGTTCTTC. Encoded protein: CSVERLAGAPYNEQFF.

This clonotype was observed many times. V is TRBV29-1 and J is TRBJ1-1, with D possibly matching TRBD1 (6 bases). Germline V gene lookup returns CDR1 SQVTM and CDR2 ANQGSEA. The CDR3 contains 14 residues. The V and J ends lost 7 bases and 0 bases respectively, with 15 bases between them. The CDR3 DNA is TGCAGCGCGGGCCGGGGGCCCATGAACACTGAAGCTTTCTTT. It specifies CSAGRGPMNTEAFF.

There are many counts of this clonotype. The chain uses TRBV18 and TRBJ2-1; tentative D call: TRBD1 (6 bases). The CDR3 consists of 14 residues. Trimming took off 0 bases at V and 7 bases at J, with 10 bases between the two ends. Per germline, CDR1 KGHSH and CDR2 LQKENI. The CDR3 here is CASSPPSTGNEQFF. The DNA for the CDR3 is TGTGCCAGCTCACCACCGTCCACAGGGAATGAGCAGTTCTTC.

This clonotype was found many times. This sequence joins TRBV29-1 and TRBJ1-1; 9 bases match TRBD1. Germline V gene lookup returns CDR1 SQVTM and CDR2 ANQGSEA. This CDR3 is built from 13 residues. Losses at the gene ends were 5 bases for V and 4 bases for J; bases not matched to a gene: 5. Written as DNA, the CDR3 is TGCAGCGTTTCACAGGGGGCTGGCACTGAAGCTTTCTTT. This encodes CSVSQGAGTEAFF.

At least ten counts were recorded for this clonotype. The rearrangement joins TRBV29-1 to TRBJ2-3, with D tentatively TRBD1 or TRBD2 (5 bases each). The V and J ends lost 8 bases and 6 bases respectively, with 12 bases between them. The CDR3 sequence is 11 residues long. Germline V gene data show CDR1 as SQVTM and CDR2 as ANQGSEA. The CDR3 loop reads CSTRGSDTQYF. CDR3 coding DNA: TGCAGCACTAGGGGTTCTGATACGCAGTATTTT.

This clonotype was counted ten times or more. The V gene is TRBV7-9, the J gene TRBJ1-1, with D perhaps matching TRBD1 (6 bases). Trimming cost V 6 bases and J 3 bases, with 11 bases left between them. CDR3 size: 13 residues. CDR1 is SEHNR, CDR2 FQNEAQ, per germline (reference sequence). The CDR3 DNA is TGTGCCAGCAGTTCTGGACAGTACACTGAAGCTTTCTTT. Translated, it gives CASSSGQYTEAFF.

For the CDR3, the DNA is TGTGCCACCAGTGATTTTAGGGGGCCGGGTGAGCAGTTCTTC. Translated: CATSDFRGPGEQFF. The chain uses TRBV24-1 and TRBJ2-1; 7 positions match TRBD1. CDR1 KGHDR and CDR2 SFDVKD come from the germline V gene. The CDR3 runs to 14 residues. Trimming took 1 base from V and 9 from J; bases not matched to a gene: 5.

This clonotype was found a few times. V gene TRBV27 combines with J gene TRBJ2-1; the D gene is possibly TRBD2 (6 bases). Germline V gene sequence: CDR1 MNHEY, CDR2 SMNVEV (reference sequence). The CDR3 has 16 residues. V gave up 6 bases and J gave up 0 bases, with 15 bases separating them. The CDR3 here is CASSPGVGGSYNEQFF. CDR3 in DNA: TGTGCCAGCAGCCCGGGCGTGGGAGGCTCCTACAATGAGCAGTTCTTC.

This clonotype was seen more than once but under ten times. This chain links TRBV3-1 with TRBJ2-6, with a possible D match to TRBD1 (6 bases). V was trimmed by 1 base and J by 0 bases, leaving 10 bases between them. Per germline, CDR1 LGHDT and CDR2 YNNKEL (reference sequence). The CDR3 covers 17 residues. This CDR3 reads CASSQVTGLSGANVLTF. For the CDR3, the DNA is TGTGCCAGCAGCCAAGTGACAGGCCTCTCTGGGGCCAACGTCCTGACTTTC.

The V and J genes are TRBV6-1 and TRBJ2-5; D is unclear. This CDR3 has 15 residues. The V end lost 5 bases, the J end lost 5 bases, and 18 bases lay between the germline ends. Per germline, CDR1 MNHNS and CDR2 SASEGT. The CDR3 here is CASSNTLSAAETQYF. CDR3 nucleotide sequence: TGTGCCAGCAGTAATACACTTAGTGCTGCGGAGACCCAGTACTTC.

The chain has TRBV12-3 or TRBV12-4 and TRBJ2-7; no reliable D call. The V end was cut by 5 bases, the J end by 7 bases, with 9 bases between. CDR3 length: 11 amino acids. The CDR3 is CASSGVGEQYV. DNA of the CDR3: TGTGCCAGCAGTGGGGTGGGGGAGCAGTACGTC.

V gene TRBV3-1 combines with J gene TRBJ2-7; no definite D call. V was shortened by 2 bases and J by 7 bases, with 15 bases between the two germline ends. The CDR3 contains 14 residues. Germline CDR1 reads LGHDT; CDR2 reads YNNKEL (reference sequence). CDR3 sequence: CASSQNRFLREQYF. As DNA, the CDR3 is TGTGCCAGCAGCCAAAACAGATTCCTACGGGAGCAGTACTTC.

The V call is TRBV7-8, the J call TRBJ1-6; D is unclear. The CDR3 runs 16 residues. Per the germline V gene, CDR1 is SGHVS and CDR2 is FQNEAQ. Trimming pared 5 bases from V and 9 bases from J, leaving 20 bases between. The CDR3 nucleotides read TGTGCCAGCAGCCCCCCGGTGCGGGGTCCGAGTTCACCCCTCCACTTT. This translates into CASSPPVRGPSSPLHF.

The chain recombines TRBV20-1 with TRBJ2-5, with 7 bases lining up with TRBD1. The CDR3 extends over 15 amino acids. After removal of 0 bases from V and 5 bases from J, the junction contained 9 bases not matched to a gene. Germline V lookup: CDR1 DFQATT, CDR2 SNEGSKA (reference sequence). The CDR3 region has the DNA TGCAGTGCTAGAGAAGCCGAGACAGGGTTGGAGACCCAGTACTTC. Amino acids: CSAREAETGLETQYF.

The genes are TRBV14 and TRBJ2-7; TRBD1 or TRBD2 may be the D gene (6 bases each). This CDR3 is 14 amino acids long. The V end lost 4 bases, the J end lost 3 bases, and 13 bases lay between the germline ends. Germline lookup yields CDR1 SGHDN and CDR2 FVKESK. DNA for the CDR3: TGTGCCAGCAGCCGGAGGGGGGCCGACTACGAGCAGTACGTC. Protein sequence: CASSRRGADYEQYV.

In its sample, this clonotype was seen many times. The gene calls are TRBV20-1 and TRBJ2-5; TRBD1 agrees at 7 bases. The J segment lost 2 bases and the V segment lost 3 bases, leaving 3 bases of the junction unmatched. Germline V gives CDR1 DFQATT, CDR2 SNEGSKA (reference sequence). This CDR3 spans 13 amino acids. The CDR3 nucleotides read TGCAGTGCTAGGCAACAGGGGCAAGAGACCCAGTACTTC. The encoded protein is CSARQQGQETQYF.